This T cell receptor (beta chain) was obtained from a study of tumor-infiltrating lymphocytes in primary liver carcinoma (dated by TCRdb to 2017 to 2019). Regarding the study in general: Five patients with histopathologically diagnosed primary liver carcinoma underwent surgical resection in China between late 2015 and March 2016. Hepatocellular carcinoma (four) or combined HCC and intrahepatic cholangiocarcinoma (one) was present in the five patients, who were three men and two women aged 30 to 69 years. The five patients had tumors of stage T1-T3 N0M0, with maximum diameters ranging from roughly 4.2 to 10 cm. Each sample produced roughly 3.5 to 7.13 million productive TCRbeta reads, and read depth showed no significant difference between tissue types. For each liver tumor, the study sampled five regions along with adjacent normal tissue and blood, and applied TCRbeta repertoire sequencing, expression microarrays and whole-exome sequencing. A total of 35 or so specimens from 5 patients underwent TCRbeta repertoire sequencing, comprising about 25 tumor regions, 5 adjacent noncancerous liver tissues and 5 peripheral blood samples. Repertoires from technical replicates were highly reproducible, with mean shared-clone rates approximately 0.88 and correlation coefficients above 0.95. The investigation overall reported the following: With just four or five patients in the study, the authors point out that the findings should be validated in a larger study. Because only the TCR beta chain was sequenced and unpaired alpha chains were not captured, true repertoire diversity is likely underestimated. The top 250 clones accounted for a significantly greater share of the repertoire in tumors than in blood (p = 0.039). Repertoire overlap was found to be higher between tumor regions (mean approximately 35%) than between tumor-adjacent (roughly 17%) or tumor-blood (around 15%) pairs, consistent with antigen-driven expansion. Bulk unsorted samples precluded comparing CD4+ and CD8+ T cell repertoires.

Starting from roughly 500 ng total RNA, TCRbeta-specific cDNA was produced by reverse transcription with a constant-region primer and ProtoScript II reverse transcriptase. TCRbeta libraries were built with three nested multiplex PCR rounds, a slightly modified ARM-PCR procedure. Each of the first two PCR rounds ran for 9 to 11 cycles using multiplex TRBV1-TRBV30 forward primers together with a Cbeta reverse primer. Sample barcodes and Illumina adapters were attached in a final 25-cycle PCR using Deep VentR polymerase. Before sequencing, amplicons of 200-500 bp were purified from gel using a QIAquick gel extraction kit. TCRbeta amplicons were sequenced on an Illumina HiSeq 2500 with 250-bp paired-end reads. In the original analysis: Quality trimming of reads was performed with Trimmomatic v0.33, and paired reads were merged with FLASH v1.2.11 so that full CDR3 sequences could be recovered. MiGEC v1.2.1b assigned V, D and J germline segments to the rearranged TCRbeta sequences. Clonotype statistics and Shannon-Wiener diversity indices were calculated with VDJtools v1.0.0. To reduce sampling bias, subsequent analyses other than the diversity analysis used only the 250 most abundant clonotypes in each sample. The public reads were reanalyzed by TCRdb: fastp trimming at Q25, MiXCR alignment, in-frame beta chains only. CDR3 protein sequences are deduplicated, and each keeps its most common genes and DNA. The V and J calls and clone size come from TCRdb's table, not from the authors' own analysis. The sample profile shows about 180,000 distinct CDR3 sequences; about 55% of them were found once. The ten biggest clones cover approximately 65% of the sample.

About this clonotype: Its cognate antigen has yet to be identified. Qualities for individual bases were not recorded, and no much larger clone is one base off.

The CDR3, cysteine through phenylalanine, is 13 amino acids long. The entry retains the CDR3 DNA only, 39 bases that are in frame from base 1. The trim is 10 bases for V and 5 bases for J, with a gap of 17 bases between the germline ends. Blood RNA was extracted from unsorted whole blood with TRIzol reagent; germline DNA came from the DNeasy Blood & Tissue kit. Chronic HBV infection was present in the patients, and the patients were treatment-naive at sampling. Before surgery, roughly 3.7 milliliters of peripheral blood were collected into K2EDTA tubes. The specimen sequenced was peripheral blood. The rearrangement joined TRBV12-3 or TRBV12-4 to TRBJ1-1; TRBD1 is a possible D gene, resting on 5 matching bases. This sequence was found in a man in his forties with primary liver carcinoma and hepatitis B virus infection. DNA sequence: TGTGCCAACACTACAAGGGGCAGGACTGAAGCTTTCTTT. This yields the protein CANTTRGRTEAFF.